The 30 T cell receptor beta chains listed next were all sequenced from one sample in a study of Graves' ophthalmopathy and Graves' hyperthyroidism. Researchers took RNA transcripts and amplified TCR beta CDR3 regions from them. HTBI primers were employed in first-round RT-PCR, then a second-round multiplex PCR followed. TCRdb re-called the multiplex PCR reads with MiXCR, one entry per CDR3 protein. The sample shows about 620,000 distinct CDR3 sequences, around a fifth of them seen only once. The specimen was peripheral blood. Receptors originate from a young woman with stable Graves' hyperthyroidism. Some clones in this sample may be carry-over from other donors' samples.

This clonotype was observed many times. This chain connects TRBV12-3 or TRBV12-4 to TRBJ2-7; TRBD1 agrees at 7 bases. The CDR3 loop spans 12 amino acids. V was clipped by 6 bases and J by 6 bases; unmatched bases: 5. The CDR3 region is CASSLQGTEQYF. CDR3 nucleotides: TGTGCCAGCAGCCTACAGGGGACCGAGCAGTACTTC.

V is TRBV13 and J is TRBJ1-1; TRBD1 aligns across 7 bases. J lost 3 bases, V lost 6 bases, and 10 bases had no gene match. CDR1 PRHDT and CDR2 FYEKMQ come from the germline V gene (reference sequence). CDR3 length: 15 amino acids. The CDR3 sequence: CASRQLIDRDTEAFF. CDR3 coding DNA: TGTGCCAGCAGACAACTGATCGACAGGGACACTGAAGCTTTCTTT. Full variable domain (outside the CDR3, taken from reference TRBV13 and TRBJ1-1): AAGVIQSPRHLIKEKRETATLKCYPIPRHDTVYWYQQGPGQDPQFLISFYEKMQSDKGSIPDRFSAQQFSDYHSELNMSSLELGDSALYFCASRQLIDRDTEAFFGQGTRLTVV.

This clonotype showed up just a few times. The CDR3 here is CASRETLGTYEQYF. The CDR3 nucleotides are TGTGCCAGCAGGGAAACCCTAGGGACTTACGAGCAGTACTTC. The genes are TRBV6-1 and TRBJ2-7; possibly TRBD2 for D (6 bases). The CDR3 has 14 residues. Per the germline V gene, CDR1 is MNHNS and CDR2 is SASEGT. V shed 6 bases and J shed 4 bases, with 16 bases lying between them.

This clonotype was counted at least ten times. The chain carries TRBV29-1 and TRBJ1-5; D remains ambiguous. V was clipped by 6 bases and J by 3 bases, with 15 bases between them. The CDR3 spans 14 residues. Germline V gives CDR1 SQVTM, CDR2 ANQGSEA. Here the CDR3 reads CSVRPRDNNQPQHF. DNA for the CDR3: TGCAGCGTACGACCCCGCGATAACAATCAGCCCCAGCATTTT.

The J gene is TRBJ2-6, the V gene TRBV6-1, with D unclear. This CDR3 spans 15 amino acids. Germline loops: CDR1 MNHNS, CDR2 SASEGT. Between the trimmed V and J ends, which lost 5 bases and 0 bases, there was a span of 8 bases. CDR3 region: CASSMSDSGANVLTF. The CDR3 DNA sequence: TGTGCCAGCAGTATGTCAGACTCTGGGGCCAACGTCCTGACTTTC.

The V gene is TRBV12-3 or TRBV12-4, the J gene TRBJ2-5, with 7 bases identical to TRBD1. The CDR3 extends over 13 amino acids. Losses at the gene ends were 7 bases for V and 3 bases for J; bases not matched to a gene: 5. Here the CDR3 DNA reads TGTGCCAGCACTCTAGGGACAGAAGAGACCCAGTACTTC. Amino acid sequence: CASTLGTEETQYF.

The sample holds one count of this clonotype. V gene TRBV20-1 combines with J gene TRBJ2-7; 12 bases match TRBD1. Germline lookup yields CDR1 DFQATT and CDR2 SNEGSKA (reference sequence). CDR3 size: 13 residues. CDR3 bases: TGCAGCTTAACCGGGACAGGGGGCCACGAGCAGTACTTC. Its protein product is CSLTGTGGHEQYF.

This clonotype was observed many times. The CDR3 protein is CAWSYGNSPLHF. In DNA form, the CDR3 reads TGTGCCTGGAGTTACGGTAATTCACCCCTCCACTTT. The gene calls are TRBV30 and TRBJ1-6, with D unclear. V gave up 2 bases and J gave up 6 bases, with 5 bases separating them. CDR3 length: 12 amino acids. Germline V gives CDR1 GTSNPN, CDR2 SVGIG (reference sequence).

This clonotype was seen ten or more times. The DNA is omitted, as the CDR3 cannot be located on it reliably, and the CDR3 follows TCRdb's listing. The chain links TRBV28 to TRBJ2-5; the D call in the table, TRBD1, was not verified against the DNA. 16 amino acids form the CDR3, both terminal residues included. Germline loops: CDR1 MDHEN, CDR2 SYDVKM. CDR3 amino acids: CASSSSGQGQQETQYF.

The V call is TRBV11-1, the J call TRBJ2-2; 7 positions agree with TRBD2. V shed 6 bases, J shed 3 bases, and the junction held 10 bases outside the gene matches. The CDR3 runs to 16 residues. Germline-derived CDR1 and CDR2 are SGHAT and FQDESV (reference sequence). CDR3 DNA: TGTGCCAGCAGGCCTTTCGGGACTACTTACACCGGGGAGCTGTTTTTT. This codes for CASRPFGTTYTGELFF. Looking up the rest from reference TRBV11-1 and TRBJ2-2 gives the full variable domain: EAEVAQSPRYKITEKSQAVAFWCDPISGHATLYWYRQILGQGPELLVQFQDESVVDDSQLPKDRFSAERLKGVDSTLKIQPAELGDSAMYLCASRPFGTTYTGELFFGEGSRLTVL.

The chain couples TRBV30 to TRBJ2-5; D is perhaps TRBD1 or TRBD2 (5 bases each). V was cut by 0 bases and J by 4 bases, with 15 bases left in between. This CDR3 has 15 residues. Germline-derived CDR1 and CDR2 are GTSNPN and SVGIG (reference sequence). CDR3 coding DNA: TGTGCCTGGAGTGTAAGGGGCCGGGGTCTAGAGACCCAGTACTTC. It codes for CAWSVRGRGLETQYF.

This clonotype was found many times. J is TRBJ2-7 and V is TRBV2, with D unresolved. V was shortened by 3 bases and J by 3 bases, with 9 bases between the two germline ends. The CDR3 runs 13 residues. Germline CDR1 SNHLY, CDR2 FYNNEI. CDR3 nucleotides: TGTGCCAGCAGTGAGCTAGAAAACTACGAGCAGTACTTC. Encoded protein: CASSELENYEQYF.

J is TRBJ2-5 and V is TRBV28; the match to TRBD2 covers 13 bases. The CDR3 length is 16 residues. V was clipped by 3 bases and J by 5 bases; unmatched bases: 6. The germline V gene has CDR1 MDHEN and CDR2 SYDVKM. In DNA form, the CDR3 reads TGTGCCAGCAGTTTCCGACTAGCGGGAGGTTGGGAGACCCAGTACTTC. As protein: CASSFRLAGGWETQYF.

This clonotype was seen only a few times. The chain recombines TRBV4-2 with TRBJ1-2; D unclear. Per germline, CDR1 LGHNA and CDR2 YNFKEQ. Trimming left V 0 bases short and J 5 bases short, with 10 bases between. This CDR3 is built from 14 residues. CDR3 loop: CASSQDNEKYGYTF. As DNA, the CDR3 is TGTGCCAGCAGCCAAGATAACGAGAAGTATGGCTACACCTTC.

This clonotype was seen a single time. The chain combines TRBV28 with TRBJ2-7; possible D gene TRBD2, 5 bases. From germline, CDR1 is MDHEN and CDR2 SYDVKM. Trimming cost V 4 bases and J 0 bases, with 13 bases left between them. This CDR3 region has 15 residues. The CDR3 is CASSYSEVPSYEQYF. CDR3 nucleotide sequence: TGTGCCAGCAGTTACTCGGAGGTACCCTCCTACGAGCAGTACTTC.

This clonotype showed up many times. The rearrangement joins TRBV30 to TRBJ1-2; the D gene is possibly TRBD1 (5 bases). CDR3 length: 13 residues. Germline CDR1 and CDR2: GTSNPN and SVGIG (reference sequence). The CDR3 nucleotides read TGTGCTTGGGACCCCATGACAGTGGCGGGCTACACCTTC. It yields the protein CAWDPMTVAGYTF.

The V gene is TRBV10-1, the J gene TRBJ1-5, with D possibly being TRBD1 (6 bases). V was shortened by 9 bases and J by 2 bases, with 14 bases between the two germline ends. Germline assignment: CDR1 WNHNN and CDR2 SYGVQD (reference sequence). There are 14 residues in the CDR3. The CDR3 loop is CARATGTGNQPQHF. The DNA of the CDR3 is TGCGCCAGGGCAACAGGGACGGGCAATCAGCCCCAGCATTTT.

This clonotype appeared many times. The chain combines TRBV24-1 with TRBJ1-6; D remains ambiguous. The germline CDR1 and CDR2 sequences are KGHDR and SFDVKD. V gave up 3 bases and J gave up 13 bases, with 18 bases separating them. CDR3 length equals 15 residues. CDR3 sequence (DNA): TGTGCCACCAGTGATCCGCCGTGGGCCTCCTATCCCCTCCACTTT. Its translation is CATSDPPWASYPLHF.

In this sample, this clonotype turned up many times. This chain's CDR3 is CASTSDRGTTEAFF. DNA for the CDR3: TGTGCCAGCACATCGGACAGGGGGACCACTGAAGCTTTCTTT. The chain has TRBV2 and TRBJ1-1, with 10 bases aligning to TRBD1. Germline V gene lookup returns CDR1 SNHLY and CDR2 FYNNEI. J lost 4 bases, V lost 7 bases, and 6 bases had no gene match. The length of the CDR3 is 14 residues.

This clonotype has ten or more counts. This chain uses TRBV19 with TRBJ1-2; D is perhaps TRBD1 (5 bases). The germline V and J ends were trimmed by 6 bases and 0 bases, with 11 bases remaining between them. The CDR3 extends over 14 amino acids. Germline V gene sequence: CDR1 LNHDA, CDR2 SQIVND (reference sequence). The CDR3 sequence is CASSHGTPNYGYTF. CDR3 DNA sequence: TGTGCCAGTAGCCACGGGACTCCTAACTATGGCTACACCTTC.

V and J are TRBV2 and TRBJ1-6, with D possibly matching TRBD1 (5 bases). This CDR3 is built from 15 residues. V was pared by 7 bases and J by 7 bases, with 17 bases between. Germline lookup yields CDR1 SNHLY and CDR2 FYNNEI. CDR3 in amino acids: CASIGVTGVNSPLHF. The CDR3 nucleotides read TGTGCCAGCATAGGAGTAACGGGGGTAAATTCACCCCTCCACTTT.

This clonotype was seen ten or more times. The V and J genes are TRBV29-1 and TRBJ1-1, with 10 bases aligning to TRBD1. The germline V gene encodes CDR1 SQVTM and CDR2 ANQGSEA. V was clipped by 7 bases and J by 5 bases; unmatched bases: 16. The CDR3 is 16 residues long. CDR3 sequence: CSADPGTGVRNTEAFF. In DNA form, the CDR3 reads TGCAGCGCTGACCCCGGGACAGGGGTTAGAAATACTGAAGCTTTCTTT. Supplemented by reference TRBV29-1 and TRBJ1-1, the full variable domain reads SAVISQKPSRDICQRGTSLTIQCQVDSQVTMMFWYRQQPGQSLTLIATANQGSEATYESGFVIDKFPISRPNLTFSTLTVSNMSPEDSSIYLCSADPGTGVRNTEAFFGQGTRLTVV.

The sample holds many counts of this clonotype. J is TRBJ2-7 and V is TRBV5-1, with D uncertain. V gave up 0 bases and J gave up 2 bases, with 12 bases separating them. Germline V gene sequence: CDR1 SGHRS, CDR2 YFSETQ. The CDR3 spans 15 residues. The chain's CDR3 is CASSLDYAAPYEQYF. In DNA, the CDR3 is TGCGCCAGCAGCTTGGACTACGCCGCGCCCTACGAGCAGTACTTC.

This clonotype has at least ten counts. The V gene is TRBV2, the J gene TRBJ1-4, with unresolved D. The CDR3 contains 11 residues. V lost 4 bases to trimming and J lost 8 bases, with 5 bases between them. Germline CDR1 SNHLY, CDR2 FYNNEI. CDR3 in amino acids: CASSADEKLFF. The DNA for the CDR3 is TGTGCCAGCAGTGCCGACGAAAAACTGTTTTTT.

At least ten counts were recorded for this clonotype. The chain joins TRBV28 to TRBJ1-2; 8 bases match TRBD1. The germline V gene has CDR1 MDHEN and CDR2 SYDVKM. The CDR3 has 15 residues. Trimming took 2 bases from V and 3 from J; bases not matched to a gene: 5. The CDR3 DNA reads as TGTGCCAGCAGTTTACGGGACAGGAGGCACTATGGCTACACCTTC. Amino acids: CASSLRDRRHYGYTF.

This clonotype was picked up many times. The J gene is TRBJ1-2, the V gene TRBV12-5, with D possibly matching TRBD1 (6 bases). The CDR3 is made up of 14 amino acids. CDR1 is LGHNT, CDR2 FRNRAP, per germline. With 5 bases removed from V and 7 bases from J, the gap between germline ends came to 17 bases. CDR3 loop: CASGMQGIWLGYTF. The CDR3 bases are TGTGCTAGTGGTATGCAGGGGATCTGGCTTGGCTACACCTTC.

This clonotype showed up many times. V gene TRBV6-5 combines with J gene TRBJ1-3; the D gene is possibly TRBD1 (5 bases). The CDR3 is 17 residues long. V dropped 2 bases and J dropped 3 bases, with 17 bases sitting between them. Germline V lookup: CDR1 MNHEY, CDR2 SVGAGI. The CDR3 region has the DNA TGTGCCAGCAGTTACGCCGAGTTGGGGCTTGGTGGAAACACCATATATTTT. Translation gives CASSYAELGLGGNTIYF.

The chain employs TRBV20-1 and TRBJ2-2, with 10 bases aligning to TRBD1. The CDR3 is 13 residues long. Germline V gene data show CDR1 as DFQATT and CDR2 as SNEGSKA (reference sequence). The V and J ends lost 5 bases and 4 bases, in that order; junction bases with no gene match: 1. The CDR3 nucleotides are TGCAGTGCTGACAGGGGGCTCACCGGGGAGCTGTTTTTT. Its translation: CSADRGLTGELFF.

This clonotype was observed many times. The rearrangement joins TRBV28 to TRBJ1-1, with D possibly TRBD1 on 5 matching bases. Germline lookup yields CDR1 MDHEN and CDR2 SYDVKM. The CDR3 is made up of 15 amino acids. V dropped 4 bases and J dropped 5 bases, with 17 bases sitting between them. This CDR3 is CASSYLGTGGTEAFF. The CDR3, as DNA: TGTGCCAGCAGTTACCTAGGGACCGGGGGAACTGAAGCTTTCTTT.

This clonotype was seen repeatedly, ten times or more. J is TRBJ1-5 and V is TRBV7-9, with 8 bases matching TRBD1. Germline CDR1 reads SEHNR; CDR2 reads FQNEAQ (reference sequence). This CDR3 contains 15 residues. With 2 bases clipped from V and 3 bases from J, the junction kept 3 bases outside the gene matches. The CDR3 loop reads CASSLTDRDNQPQHF. CDR3 in DNA: TGTGCCAGCAGCTTAACGGACAGGGACAATCAGCCCCAGCATTTT.